Below, 11 T cell receptor beta chains from the same sample are listed, as sequenced in a study of post-analysis software for immune sequencing data. Sequencing libraries made from TCR beta cDNA carried unique molecular identifiers. TCRdb passed the PCR reads through MiXCR, listing each CDR3 protein once. In the table there are roughly 200,000 distinct CDR3 sequences, about 30% of which are singletons. General study findings and limits: Included in a set of a handful of TRBV segments more frequent in patients than controls were TRBV5-6, TRBV5-1 and TRBV20-1.

No antigen has been identified for these receptors. Material: blood. Receptors were obtained from a girl aged 2 to 17 with multiple sclerosis.

This chain joins TRBV20-1 and TRBJ1-2; the D is unclear. Germline CDR1 and CDR2: DFQATT and SNEGSKA (reference sequence). The CDR3 totals 12 residues. V lost 6 bases to trimming and J lost 4 bases, with 12 bases between them. The CDR3 DNA reads as TGCAGTGCGATAAAGGGCTTCTATGGCTACACCTTC. Its protein is CSAIKGFYGYTF.

About this clonotype: One base away lies a much larger clone, so this may be a sequencing read error. The chain uses TRBV15 and TRBJ1-2; tentative D call: TRBD1 (5 bases). CDR1 is LNHNV, CDR2 YYDKDF, per germline (reference sequence). The length of the CDR3 is 15 residues. CDR3 DNA sequence: TGTGTCACCAGCAGGGACCCCTTTAGCTCCTATGGCTACACCTTC. Translating gives CVTSRDPFSSYGYTF.

This clonotype was detected only once. It may be a read error: a sequence one base away is much more abundant. The chain is built from TRBV20-1 and TRBJ2-1; no definite D call. The CDR3 spans 10 residues. V was trimmed by 8 bases and J by 11 bases, leaving 13 bases between them. Per the germline V gene, CDR1 is DFQATT and CDR2 is SNEGSKA (reference sequence). Written as DNA, the CDR3 is TGCAGTCCAAAGTCGGATAAGCAGTTCTTC. It is translated as CSPKSDKQFF.

The genes are TRBV2 and TRBJ1-2, with D possibly TRBD1 on 6 matching bases. V gave up 3 bases and J gave up 6 bases, with 14 bases separating them. This CDR3 comprises 14 residues. Per the germline V gene, CDR1 is SNHLY and CDR2 is FYNNEI. CDR3 sequence: CASSDPRTAHGYTF. Here the CDR3 DNA reads TGTGCCAGCAGTGATCCCCGGACAGCGCATGGCTACACCTTC.

Only a few counts were recorded for this clonotype. The J gene is TRBJ1-1, the V gene TRBV19; 10 bases agree with TRBD1. Germline loops: CDR1 LNHDA, CDR2 SQIVND (reference sequence). This CDR3 region has 14 residues. This CDR3 reads CVTTGGYTYTEAFF. For the CDR3, the DNA is TGTGTAACGACAGGGGGCTACACATACACTGAAGCTTTCTTT.

This clonotype has a count of ten or more. The chain is built from TRBV6-1 and TRBJ1-2; D is unresolved. This CDR3 has 14 residues. V was shortened by 5 bases and J by 3 bases, with 13 bases between the two germline ends. Per the germline V gene, CDR1 is MNHNS and CDR2 is SASEGT. The CDR3 coding sequence is TGTGCCAGCAGTTGGTACAGAGACGACTATGGCTACACCTTC. This codes for CASSWYRDDYGYTF.

Notes on this clonotype: It may be a read error: a sequence one base away is much more abundant. The V call is TRBV2, the J call TRBJ2-5; 7 bases line up with TRBD1. CDR3 size: 13 residues. Germline CDR1 and CDR2: SNHLY and FYNNEI. As DNA, the CDR3 is TGTGTCAGCTCCCGACAGGGTGGCGAGACCCAGTACTTC. This sequence encodes CVSSRQGGETQYF.

Regarding this clonotype: A much larger clonotype is one base distant, so this may be a read error. This chain uses TRBV2 with TRBJ2-1, with 11 bases aligning to TRBD2. V lost 6 bases and J lost 8; bases outside the gene matches: 21. CDR3 length: 19 amino acids. CDR1 SNHLY and CDR2 FYNNEI come from the germline V gene. CDR3 in DNA: TGTGCCAGCAGGGAACTCCTACCCCCCACTAGCGGGGGCTTTGATGAGCAGTTCTTC. Translated: CASRELLPPTSGGFDEQFF.

This clonotype occurred many times. The chain couples TRBV12-3 or TRBV12-4 to TRBJ2-3; no definite D call. Trimming left V 6 bases short and J 0 bases short, with 16 bases between. This CDR3 region has 16 residues. CDR3 protein: CASRSSDATSTDTQYF. The CDR3 DNA follows: TGTGCCAGCAGATCATCTGACGCCACCAGCACAGATACGCAGTATTTT.

This clonotype was seen many times. This sequence joins TRBV12-3 or TRBV12-4 and TRBJ2-5; 14 bases fit TRBD2. V gave up 6 bases and J gave up 11 bases; unmatched junction bases: 11. The CDR3 is made up of 15 amino acids. Here the CDR3 DNA reads TGTGCCAGCAGCCCCGGGACTAGCGGGAGAGTAGTGCAGTACTTC. It encodes CASSPGTSGRVVQYF.

This clonotype was seen many times. This chain joins TRBV12-3 or TRBV12-4 and TRBJ2-3; 8 bases align to TRBD2. The CDR3 totals 15 residues. The V and J ends lost 6 bases and 4 bases, in that order; junction bases with no gene match: 9. CDR3 coding DNA: TGTGCCAGCAGCCACTTTCCAGCGGGAGCAGATACGCAGTATTTT. Protein product: CASSHFPAGADTQYF.